In its sample, the clone carrying this TCR beta chain was seen a few times. What it recognizes is unknown. The data belong to a study of cytomegalovirus exposure and HLA in healthy donors. Study-wide background: Genetic ancestry analysis placed around four fifths of the 398 donors that were genotyped in the Caucasian-associated cluster. Study conclusions and caveats: Most TCR beta V segments were productive about 87% or about 30% of the time in an earlier analysis. Rarity characterized most TCR sequences, yet some public TCRs appeared in many donors.

Trimming stripped 6 bases from V and 10 bases from J, with 15 bases between. The length of the CDR3 is 13 residues. Germline CDR1 is MDHEN and CDR2 is SYDVKM. Primers included in the PCR were 60 Vbeta and 13 Jbeta primers. Clones were sequenced by immunoSEQ multiplex PCR, and TCRdb holds only the in-frame ones, with some missing. The table records tens of thousands of clones, less than 80% of them present only once. This receptor was obtained from a woman in her forties or fifties in good health and CMV-seropositive. Material: PBMCs. The rearrangement links TRBV28 to TRBJ1-4; maybe TRBD1 (6 bases). CDR3 in DNA: TGTGCCAGCAGCACGGACAGCTCCGGAAAACTGTTTTTT. It translates to CASSTDSSGKLFF. The entire variable domain, with the rest obtained from reference TRBV28 and TRBJ1-4, is as follows: DVKVTQSSRYLVKRTGEKVFLECVQDMDHENMFWYRQDPGLGLRLIYFSYDVKMKEKGDIPEGYSVSREKKERFSLILESASTNQTSMYLCASSTDSSGKLFFGSGTQLSVL.